This T cell receptor (beta chain) was identified in a study of OX40 agonist ivuxolimab in advanced cancers. Study summary: Head and neck, renal cell, melanoma or hepatocellular carcinoma were the cancers that dose-escalation patients had. Patients with prior anti-PD-1, anti-PD-L1 or anti-CTLA-4 therapy were eligible; 40% had some.

Trimming removed 5 bases from V and 6 bases from J; junction bases left unmatched: 9. In germline, CDR1 is SSHAT, CDR2 FNYEAQ (reference sequence). The CDR3 contains 15 residues. TCRdb keeps only in-frame clones here, not all; method: immunoSEQ multiplex PCR. The repertoire holds some 50,000 clones, with roughly 83% as singletons. This clone was detected only a few times. Antigen unknown. Study-wide findings and caveats: Some nonresponders additionally presented with little normalized T-cell clonal expansion. CD4+ and CD8+ T cells in blood underwent clonal expansion by week 6 at 0.1 to 3.0 mg/kg.

The chain has TRBV7-7 and TRBJ2-1; TRBD2 aligns across 8 bases. Sample: CD4+ or CD8+ T cells sorted from blood, taken in a trial of the OX40 agonist ivuxolimab. The TCR sequence derives from an adult with an advanced solid tumor such as melanoma, head and neck, liver or kidney cancer. The CDR3 region has the DNA TGTGCCAGCAGCCCGAGTAGCGGGACCGGCAATGAGCAGTTCTTC. This codes for CASSPSSGTGNEQFF.